The 22 T cell receptor beta chains below come from one sample, sequenced in a study of human T cells and chemical hapten exposure. Time point meaning: pre-sensitization, week 0. Treatment given: therapeutic diphenylcyclopropenone sensitization with weekly scalp DPC. TCRdb called the RACE reads again in MiXCR, with one record for every CDR3 protein. The sample lists 200,000 to 300,000 distinct CDR3 sequences; 7.5% to 9% were seen once. This specimen consisted of whole blood, obtained in connection with sensitization to the hapten diphenylcyclopropenone (DPC). These receptor sequences come from a woman between 35 and 50 years old with alopecia areata. Some clones in this sample may be carry-over from other donors' samples.

This clonotype was seen ten or more times. The chain employs TRBV20-1 and TRBJ2-5; 12 nucleotides align to TRBD2. The germline CDR1 and CDR2 sequences are DFQATT and SNEGSKA (reference sequence). The CDR3 runs 15 residues. The V segment lost 2 bases and the J segment 5 bases; nucleotides outside the gene matches: 6. CDR3 nucleotides: TGCAGTGCTAGACCTAGCGGGAGGGCCAAGGAGACCCAGTACTTC. Encoded protein: CSARPSGRAKETQYF.

The chain links TRBV12-3 or TRBV12-4 to TRBJ2-3; 13 nucleotides line up with TRBD2. V was clipped by 6 bases and J by 3 bases; unmatched bases: 3. The CDR3 runs to 15 residues. CDR3 protein: CASRLLAGGTDTQYF. CDR3 coding DNA: TGTGCCAGCAGGTTACTAGCGGGGGGGACAGATACGCAGTATTTT.

This chain uses TRBV11-2 with TRBJ2-5; 12 nucleotides agree with TRBD2. The ends lost 3 bases at V and 2 bases at J; junction bases unmatched: 4. This CDR3 region has 16 residues. In germline, CDR1 is SGHAT, CDR2 FQNNGV. In DNA, the CDR3 is TGTGCCAGCAGCTTTGGGACTAGCGGGCCGCAAGAGACCCAGTACTTC. Its translation: CASSFGTSGPQETQYF.

V and J are TRBV6-5 and TRBJ2-3, with D possibly matching TRBD2 (5 bases). Deletions cut 0 bases from V and 2 bases from J, with 9 bases between. Germline V gene sequence: CDR1 MNHEY, CDR2 SVGAGI. The CDR3 sequence is 15 residues long. The CDR3 here is CASSYSGVSTDTQYF. CDR3 DNA: TGTGCCAGCAGTTACTCGGGAGTCTCCACAGATACGCAGTATTTT.

This clonotype was seen ten or more times. CDR3 sequence reads: CSARDNPDTQYF. The DNA for the CDR3 is TGCAGTGCTAGAGATAACCCCGATACGCAGTATTTT. V is TRBV20-1 and J is TRBJ2-3; D unresolved. The CDR3 runs to 12 residues. The germline V gene has CDR1 DFQATT and CDR2 SNEGSKA (reference sequence). Between the trimmed V and J ends, which lost 0 bases and 6 bases, there was a span of 7 bases.

J is TRBJ1-3 and V is TRBV30; D gene unclear. Deletions cut 1 base from V and 1 base from J, with 11 bases between. The germline CDR1 and CDR2 sequences are GTSNPN and SVGIG (reference sequence). The CDR3 covers 15 residues. The chain's CDR3 is CAWSAPGKSGNTIYF. For the CDR3, the DNA is TGTGCCTGGAGTGCCCCTGGAAAATCTGGAAACACCATATATTTT.

The chain's CDR3 is CASSSADIVTEAFF. The CDR3 coding sequence is TGTGCCAGCAGTTCCGCCGACATTGTCACTGAAGCTTTCTTT. J is TRBJ1-1 and V is TRBV6-6; D is uncertain. CDR1 is MNHNY and CDR2 is SVGAGI in the germline V gene (reference sequence). CDR3 length: 14 residues. V was pared by 4 bases and J by 4 bases, with 13 bases between.

The chain carries TRBV12-3 or TRBV12-4 and TRBJ1-1; D not certain. Trimming took 6 bases from V and 6 from J, leaving 11 bases between them. The CDR3 contains 12 residues. The CDR3 region is CASRAAVAEAFF. Written as DNA, the CDR3 is TGTGCCAGCAGGGCGGCGGTCGCTGAAGCTTTCTTT.

In this sample, this clonotype turned up a few times. The chain is built from TRBV10-3 and TRBJ2-3; D gene ambiguous. The germline V gene has CDR1 ENHRY and CDR2 SYGVKD. Trimming cost V 5 bases and J 5 bases, with 8 bases left between them. This CDR3 spans 12 amino acids. The DNA of the CDR3 is TGTGCCATCAGTTACGGCGGAGATACGCAGTATTTT. Translating gives CAISYGGDTQYF.

This clonotype has just a few counts. CDR3: CASSPRRTGRGNTEAFF. The CDR3 bases are TGTGCCAGCTCACCTCGAAGAACTGGACGAGGGAACACTGAAGCTTTCTTT. V and J are TRBV18 and TRBJ1-1; D uncertain. Per the germline V gene, CDR1 is KGHSH and CDR2 is LQKENI. This CDR3 contains 17 residues. V lost 3 bases, J lost 1 base, and 18 bases lay in between.

The chain employs TRBV20-1 and TRBJ2-3; D is uncertain. V lost 5 bases, J lost 2 bases, and 11 bases lay in between. Germline CDR1 is DFQATT and CDR2 is SNEGSKA (reference sequence). This CDR3 region has 13 residues. Here the CDR3 reads CSAGSLLTDTQYF. The CDR3 region has the DNA TGCAGTGCTGGTTCTCTCCTCACAGATACGCAGTATTTT.

This clonotype was seen at least ten times. The chain couples TRBV12-3 or TRBV12-4 to TRBJ2-2; 8 nucleotides agree with TRBD2. The J segment lost 0 bases and the V segment lost 6 bases, leaving 3 bases of the junction unmatched. The CDR3 has 15 residues. This chain's CDR3 is CASRTSGANTGELFF. For the CDR3, the DNA is TGTGCCAGCAGAACTAGCGGAGCGAACACCGGGGAGCTGTTTTTT.

The V gene is TRBV6-2 or TRBV6-3, the J gene TRBJ1-1; 7 bases are a match to TRBD1. Looked up from germline, CDR1 is MNHEY and CDR2 is SVGEGT. The trim removed 6 bases at V and 4 bases at J, leaving 8 bases unmatched. CDR3 length: 14 residues. CDR3 region: CASSAQGRATEAFF. CDR3 DNA sequence: TGTGCCAGCAGCGCACAGGGGAGAGCCACTGAAGCTTTCTTT.

This clonotype was seen a few times. The rearrangement links TRBV5-6 to TRBJ2-5; D not certain. There are 14 residues in the CDR3. The V end lost 4 bases, the J end lost 0 bases, and 10 bases lay between the germline ends. Germline-derived CDR1 and CDR2 are SGHDT and YYEEEE. The CDR3: CASSPGPYQETQYF. The CDR3 nucleotides are TGTGCCAGCAGCCCCGGGCCCTACCAAGAGACCCAGTACTTC.

This clonotype was counted between two and nine times. This chain uses TRBV7-6 with TRBJ2-7; 7 bases are shared with TRBD1. V lost 3 bases to trimming and J lost 0 bases; unmatched junction nucleotides: 5. This CDR3 is built from 15 residues. In germline, CDR1 is SGHVS, CDR2 FNYEAQ. The CDR3 coding sequence is TGTGCCAGCAGCTTTGGGGACAGCAGCTCCTACGAGCAGTACTTC. It translates to CASSFGDSSSYEQYF.

This clonotype came up a few times. The chain couples TRBV10-3 to TRBJ1-4; TRBD1 is a possible D gene (5 bases). The CDR3 is made up of 15 amino acids. With 0 bases removed from V and 2 bases from J, the gap between germline ends came to 7 bases. Germline V lookup: CDR1 ENHRY, CDR2 SYGVKD. CDR3 amino acids: CAISESRVTNEKLFF. As DNA, the CDR3 is TGTGCCATCAGTGAGTCCAGGGTGACTAATGAAAAACTGTTTTTT.

The chain employs TRBV5-1 and TRBJ2-7, with D possibly matching TRBD1 (6 bases). Per germline, CDR1 SGHRS and CDR2 YFSETQ. V was cut by 4 bases and J by 5 bases, with 13 bases left in between. This CDR3 contains 13 residues. The CDR3 reads CASSKGHLDEQYF. As DNA, the CDR3 is TGCGCCAGCAGCAAGGGACACTTGGACGAGCAGTACTTC.

In its sample, this clonotype was seen a few times. V and J are TRBV27 and TRBJ2-6, with D possibly TRBD1 on 6 matching bases. The ends were cut back, 8 bases at V and 2 bases at J, with 13 bases in the middle. Per the germline V gene, CDR1 is MNHEY and CDR2 is SMNVEV (reference sequence). The CDR3 consists of 15 residues. CDR3 DNA sequence: TGTGCCAGCCTCAGTAACAGGGCTGGGGCCAACGTCCTGACTTTC. Translation gives CASLSNRAGANVLTF.

The V call is TRBV6-1, the J call TRBJ2-2; perhaps TRBD1 as D (5 bases). In germline, CDR1 is MNHNS, CDR2 SASEGT. CDR3 length equals 14 residues. V lost 5 bases to trimming and J lost 0 bases, with 7 bases between them. The CDR3 nucleotides read TGTGCCAGCAGTAGGACACCGAACACCGGGGAGCTGTTTTTT. Protein product: CASSRTPNTGELFF.

This clonotype appeared a few times. The chain carries TRBV11-2 and TRBJ1-1; possible D gene TRBD1, 6 bases. With 5 bases removed from V and 2 bases from J, the gap between germline ends came to 12 bases. This CDR3 is built from 14 residues. CDR1 and CDR2 (germline): SGHAT, FQNNGV. DNA for the CDR3: TGTGCCAGCAGCCGCCAACAGGGAAACACTGAAGCTTTCTTT. This sequence encodes CASSRQQGNTEAFF. Using reference TRBV11-2 and TRBJ1-1 for the parts outside the CDR3, the full variable domain is EAGVAQSPRYKIIEKRQSVAFWCNPISGHATLYWYQQILGQGPKLLIQFQNNGVVDDSQLPKDRFSAERLKGVDSTLKIQPAKLEDSAVYLCASSRQQGNTEAFFGQGTRLTVV.

This clonotype was seen a handful of times. The chain combines TRBV21-1 with TRBJ2-6; the table's D gene call, TRBD1, was not cross checked with the DNA. TRBV21-1 is marked as a pseudogene. CDR3 size: 16 residues. The CDR3 loop reads CASQQDRGTGANVLTF. The DNA of the CDR3 is TGTGCCAGCCAGCAGGACAGGGGAACTGGGGCCAACGTCCTGACTTTC.

This clonotype was recorded many times. V usage is TRBV7-2 and J usage is TRBJ2-3, with 14 bases lining up with TRBD2. The germline gives CDR1 SGHTA, CDR2 FQGNSA. The CDR3 is 16 residues long. The J segment lost 5 bases and the V segment lost 5 bases, leaving 6 bases of the junction unmatched. CDR3 protein: CASSRGTSGSRDTQYF. The CDR3 coding sequence is TGTGCCAGCAGCCGGGGGACTAGCGGGAGTCGAGATACGCAGTATTTT.